Only a few counts were recorded for the clone carrying this TCR beta chain. Its antigen is still unknown. This record belongs to a study of post-analysis software for immune sequencing data. Study-level findings and limits: Roughly 5 TRBV segments (TRBV5-6, TRBV5-1 and TRBV20-1 among them) occurred more frequently in patients than in controls.

Germline lookup yields CDR1 MDHEN and CDR2 SYDVKM. V lost 5 bases to trimming and J lost 0 bases; unmatched junction nucleotides: 6. This CDR3 spans 16 amino acids. TCR beta cDNA libraries included unique molecular identifiers. TCRdb itself ran the PCR reads through MiXCR, one entry per CDR3 protein. The top ten clones hold around 10% of a sample with hundreds of thousands of distinct CDR3 sequences, roughly 46% of them seen once. The clonotype comes from a girl aged 5-17 years with multiple sclerosis. The gene calls are TRBV28 and TRBJ2-3, with 9 nucleotides matching TRBD1. Material for sequencing was blood. CDR3 DNA: TGTGCCAGCAGTACCACAGGGGGCCCTAGCACAGATACGCAGTATTTT. Encoded protein: CASSTTGGPSTDTQYF.